Listed here are 16 T cell receptor beta chains from one sample, sequenced in a study of regulatory T cells in long-lasting Graves disease. As to time point: persistent/refractory GD, antithyroid drugs over 5 years with positive TRAb. PBMCs provided the RNA from which the TCR library was made. For TCR beta, libraries came from iRepertoire HTBI primers and Arm-PCR of CDR3 regions. MiXCR, applied by TCRdb to the multiplex PCR reads, yields one record per CDR3 protein. The sample yields approximately 290,000 distinct CDR3 sequences, approximately 20% seen once. The sample here was peripheral blood mononuclear cells (PBMCs), taken when the disease was refractory, from a patient treated with antithyroid drugs. These receptors were taken from a female donor with Graves disease.

Here the CDR3 reads CATGWDSSGLTSTGELFF. The CDR3, as DNA: TGTGCCACGGGGTGGGATTCGTCAGGGCTCACATCCACCGGGGAGCTGTTTTTT. V usage is TRBV9 and J usage is TRBJ2-2, with D possibly being TRBD1 or TRBD2 (5 bases each). Germline CDR1 reads SGDLS; CDR2 reads YYNGEE. Trimming pared 9 bases from V and 4 bases from J, leaving 28 bases between. The CDR3 loop spans 18 amino acids.

V usage is TRBV20-1 and J usage is TRBJ1-1; D ambiguous. Trimming stripped 0 bases from V and 1 base from J, with 15 bases between. Per the germline V gene, CDR1 is DFQATT and CDR2 is SNEGSKA (reference sequence). This CDR3 comprises 16 residues. In nucleotides, the CDR3 is TGCAGTGCTAGAGATTTATTAAAAGGTTGGAACACTGAAGCTTTCTTT. Translating gives CSARDLLKGWNTEAFF.

A few counts support this clonotype. V usage is TRBV6-1 and J usage is TRBJ2-7; TRBD1 might be the D (5 bases). This CDR3 comprises 14 residues. Germline CDR1 is MNHNS and CDR2 is SASEGT. Trimming shortened V by 1 base and J by 3 bases, and 10 bases separated the two germline ends. The DNA of the CDR3 is TGTGCCAGCAGTGAAGTTAGCAGGGACTACGAGCAGTACTTC. It specifies CASSEVSRDYEQYF.

The sample holds many counts of this clonotype. The J gene is TRBJ2-7, the V gene TRBV7-6, with 12 bases lining up with TRBD1. The CDR3 sequence is 13 residues long. The germline CDR1 and CDR2 sequences are SGHVS and FNYEAQ. Trimming removed 10 bases from V and 4 bases from J; junction bases left unmatched: 5. The CDR3 region has the DNA TGTGCCATCCCGGGACAGGGGGCTTACGAGCAGTACTTC. Residues: CAIPGQGAYEQYF.

This clonotype has only a few counts. The CDR3 DNA sequence: TGTGCCAGCAGTTTCCCCCCTAGCGTAAACACAGATACGCAGTATTTT. Residues: CASSFPPSVNTDTQYF. The chain has TRBV12-3 or TRBV12-4 and TRBJ2-3; possibly TRBD2 for D (6 bases). V lost 3 bases to trimming and J lost 2 bases, with 15 bases between them. CDR3 length equals 16 residues.

With regard to this clonotype: Given a much more abundant clone one base away, this may be a read error. The chain combines TRBV11-2 with TRBJ1-4; TRBD1 might be the D (5 bases). V was cut by 3 bases and J by 14 bases, with 16 bases left in between. Germline CDR1 is SGHAT and CDR2 is FQNNGV. The CDR3 has 13 amino acids. The CDR3 reads CASSLGRGRNLFF. CDR3 nucleotides: TGTGCCAGCAGCTTGGGACGGGGAAGAAATCTGTTTTTT.

This clonotype was seen more than once but under ten times. This chain joins TRBV5-1 and TRBJ1-2; no firm D call. Germline lookup yields CDR1 SGHRS and CDR2 YFSETQ. The CDR3 loop spans 14 amino acids. V was cut by 0 bases and J by 4 bases, with 10 bases left in between. CDR3 bases: TGCGCCAGCAGCTTGGAAGGGCAGTTCTATGGCTACACCTTC. As protein: CASSLEGQFYGYTF.

This clonotype was counted at least ten times. Given a much more abundant clone one base away, this may be a read error. V gene TRBV7-3 combines with J gene TRBJ2-5, with D perhaps matching TRBD2 (7 bases). Trimming took off 2 bases at V and 7 bases at J, with 14 bases between the two ends. The CDR3 runs to 14 residues. Germline CDR1 is SGHTA and CDR2 is FQGTGA. The CDR3 protein is CASSLEGGRGTQYF. CDR3 DNA: TGTGCCAGCAGCTTAGAGGGGGGGCGAGGGACCCAGTACTTC.

The chain combines TRBV15 with TRBJ1-1; D is undetermined. Germline V CDR1 and CDR2: LNHNV, YYDKDF (reference sequence). The CDR3 has 17 residues. V shed 3 bases and J shed 0 bases, with 17 bases lying between them. CDR3 sequence reads: CATSSSLWVPMNTEAFF. The CDR3 DNA sequence: TGTGCCACCAGCAGCTCTCTGTGGGTGCCCATGAACACTGAAGCTTTCTTT.

This clonotype was seen more than once but under ten times. The chain is built from TRBV6-2 or TRBV6-3 and TRBJ2-3; 8 bases match TRBD1. CDR3 length: 15 residues. Germline V CDR1 and CDR2: MNHEY, SVGEGT. The V segment lost 5 bases and the J segment 3 bases; nucleotides outside the gene matches: 7. The CDR3 nucleotides are TGTGCCAGCAGTCCAGGGGGCGCTTTTACAGATACGCAGTATTTT. It is translated as CASSPGGAFTDTQYF.

This clonotype was observed a few times. This sequence joins TRBV29-1 and TRBJ2-7, with D possibly being TRBD2 (5 bases). The V end was cut by 4 bases, the J end by 2 bases, with 9 bases between. The CDR3 runs to 12 residues. Germline CDR1 reads SQVTM; CDR2 reads ANQGSEA. CDR3 region: CSVAGDPYEQYF. CDR3 bases: TGCAGCGTTGCCGGGGATCCCTACGAGCAGTACTTC.

This clonotype has just a few counts. The chain is built from TRBV5-1 and TRBJ2-7; D is unresolved. Germline V gene data show CDR1 as SGHRS and CDR2 as YFSETQ. The CDR3 extends over 14 amino acids. V dropped 0 bases and J dropped 2 bases, with 9 bases sitting between them. The CDR3 spells CASSLDQETYEQYF. DNA of the CDR3: TGCGCCAGCAGCTTGGATCAGGAAACCTACGAGCAGTACTTC.

The sample holds many counts of this clonotype. This rearrangement joins TRBV29-1 to TRBJ2-5; no definite D call. Trimming shortened V by 6 bases and J by 1 base, and 18 bases separated the two germline ends. The CDR3 consists of 15 residues. Germline-derived CDR1 and CDR2 are SQVTM and ANQGSEA. CDR3 nucleotide sequence: TGCAGCGTCACGAACGCCGGGCCGAGCCAAGAGACCCAGTACTTC. Encoded protein: CSVTNAGPSQETQYF. Filled out from reference TRBV29-1 and TRBJ2-5, the complete variable domain reads SAVISQKPSRDICQRGTSLTIQCQVDSQVTMMFWYRQQPGQSLTLIATANQGSEATYESGFVIDKFPISRPNLTFSTLTVSNMSPEDSSIYLCSVTNAGPSQETQYFGPGTRLLVL.

This clonotype occurred many times. The rearrangement uses TRBV2 and TRBJ2-7, with 12 bases that match TRBD1. Germline CDR1 SNHLY, CDR2 FYNNEI. V was pared by 7 bases and J by 6 bases, with 13 bases of the junction left unmatched. This CDR3 comprises 16 residues. This CDR3 reads CASTLGGQGAQGEQYF. Here the CDR3 DNA reads TGTGCCAGCACCCTAGGGGGACAGGGGGCTCAGGGCGAGCAGTACTTC.

This clonotype was counted at least ten times. CDR3: CASSGDRGSEQYF. The CDR3 bases are TGTGCCAGCAGTGGGGACAGGGGATCCGAGCAGTACTTC. V gene TRBV2 combines with J gene TRBJ2-7, with TRBD1 matching over 10 bases. The V segment lost 4 bases and the J segment 6 bases; nucleotides outside the gene matches: 3. In germline, CDR1 is SNHLY, CDR2 FYNNEI. The length of the CDR3 is 13 residues.

Many counts were recorded for this clonotype. This chain uses TRBV20-1 with TRBJ2-7, with 10 bases that match TRBD1. The germline gives CDR1 DFQATT, CDR2 SNEGSKA (reference sequence). The V segment lost 6 bases and the J segment 4 bases; nucleotides outside the gene matches: 6. The CDR3 covers 13 residues. The CDR3, as DNA: TGCAGTGCGCCGACAGGGGGCGGATACGAGCAGTACTTC. Translation: CSAPTGGGYEQYF.